The source of this TCR beta chain is a study of T cell responses to AZD1222 COVID-19 vaccine. Overall study findings and caveats: Donors in the cohort were predominantly white British and more often female, and clonal diversity was possibly underestimated. Regions 160-218 and 743-854 dominated among vaccine-associated CD4 TCRs spanning spike.

This CDR3 has 13 residues. Trimming stripped 3 bases from V and 4 bases from J, with 7 bases between. The V gene's germline CDR1 is KGHSH and CDR2 LQKENI. Using immunoSEQ multiplex PCR, the repertoire was profiled, and TCRdb retains in-frame clones only, with some absent. The table records around 130,000 clones, about nine tenths of them present only once. With regard to this clone: The antigen is undetermined. The sample holds other DNA sequences that translate to the same CDR3.

Sequences were derived from peripheral blood, sampled 28 days after the second AZD1222 dose. The sequence came from an adult who received the AZD1222 COVID-19 vaccine. The chain has TRBV18 and TRBJ1-5; the D gene is possibly TRBD1 (6 bases). DNA for the CDR3: TGTGCCAGCTCACCGGACAGAAATCAGCCCCAGCATTTT. Its translation is CASSPDRNQPQHF.